A single T cell receptor beta chain is shown here with its context. Its antigen is still unknown. The study based diagnoses on clinical symptoms, serum thyroxine and TRAb, thyroid ultrasound and orbital computed tomography. PBMCs were obtained from 7.5 to 10 ml fresh peripheral blood. These data belong to a study of T cells in Graves' hyperthyroidism and ophthalmopathy. General study results and limits: The blood repertoire included most of the expanded thyroid clonotypes above 0.001.

From RNA transcripts, TCR beta CDR3 regions were amplified. With the HTBI primer set, the TCR CDR3 went through a first round of RT-PCR. MiXCR, run by TCRdb on the multiplex PCR reads, gives a single entry per CDR3 protein. The sample shows 300,000 to 400,000 distinct CDR3 sequences, under 20% of them seen only once. The germline V and J ends were trimmed by 3 bases and 0 bases, with 9 bases remaining between them. Germline V gene lookup returns CDR1 DFQATT and CDR2 SNEGSKA (reference sequence). The CDR3 has 14 amino acids. This TCR was sampled from a man in his late teens or twenties with Graves' ophthalmopathy. This rearrangement joins TRBV20-1 to TRBJ1-5, with D possibly being TRBD1 (6 bases). The sequenced material came from blood. CDR3 sequence: CSASEGDSNQPQHF. In nucleotides, the CDR3 is TGCAGTGCTAGTGAGGGGGATAGCAATCAGCCCCAGCATTTT.